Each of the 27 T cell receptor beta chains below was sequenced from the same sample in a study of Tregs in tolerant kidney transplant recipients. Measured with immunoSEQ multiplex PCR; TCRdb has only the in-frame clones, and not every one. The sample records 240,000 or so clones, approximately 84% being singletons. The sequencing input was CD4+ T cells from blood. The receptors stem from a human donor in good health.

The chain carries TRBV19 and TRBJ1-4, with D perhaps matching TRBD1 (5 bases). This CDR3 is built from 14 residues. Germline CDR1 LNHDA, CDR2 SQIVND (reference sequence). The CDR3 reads CAEFPRETNEKLFF. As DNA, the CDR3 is TGTGCTGAATTTCCCAGGGAGACTAATGAAAAACTGTTTTTT. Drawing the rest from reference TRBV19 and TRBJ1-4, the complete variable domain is DGGITQSPKYLFRKEGQNVTLSCEQNLNHDAMYWYRQDPGQGLRLIYYSQIVNDFQKGDIAEGYSVSREKKESFPLTVTSAQKNPTAFYLCAEFPRETNEKLFFGSGTQLSVL.

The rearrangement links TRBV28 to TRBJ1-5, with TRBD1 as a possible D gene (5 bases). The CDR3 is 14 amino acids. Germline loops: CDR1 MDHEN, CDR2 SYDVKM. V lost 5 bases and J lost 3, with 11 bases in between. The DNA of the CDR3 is TGTGCCAGCAGTATCCGGGGGATCAATCAGCCCCAGCATTTT. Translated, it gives CASSIRGINQPQHF.

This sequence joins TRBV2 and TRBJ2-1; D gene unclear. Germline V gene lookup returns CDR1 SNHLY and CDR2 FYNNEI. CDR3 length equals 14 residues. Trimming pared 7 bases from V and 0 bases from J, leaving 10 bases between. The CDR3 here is CASKADYSYNEQFF. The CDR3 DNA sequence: TGTGCCAGCAAAGCAGATTACTCCTACAATGAGCAGTTCTTC.

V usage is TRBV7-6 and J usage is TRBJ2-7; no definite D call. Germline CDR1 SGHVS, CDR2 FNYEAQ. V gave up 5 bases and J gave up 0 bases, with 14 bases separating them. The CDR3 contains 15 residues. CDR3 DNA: TGTGCCAGCAGCCCCGCCGACCTAAACTCCTACGAGCAGTACTTC. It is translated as CASSPADLNSYEQYF.

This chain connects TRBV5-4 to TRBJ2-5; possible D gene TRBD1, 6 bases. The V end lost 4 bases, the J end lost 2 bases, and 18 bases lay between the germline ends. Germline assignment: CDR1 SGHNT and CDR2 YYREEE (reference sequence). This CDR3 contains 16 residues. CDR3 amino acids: CASSPPGTDRQETQYF. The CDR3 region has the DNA TGTGCCAGCAGCCCACCAGGAACCGACAGGCAAGAGACCCAGTACTTC.

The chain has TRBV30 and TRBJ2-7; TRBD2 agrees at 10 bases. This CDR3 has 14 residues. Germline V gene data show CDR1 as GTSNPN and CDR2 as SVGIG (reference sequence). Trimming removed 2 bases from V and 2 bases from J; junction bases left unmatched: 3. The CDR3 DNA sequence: TGTGCCTGGAGTTGGGGGACTAGCGCCTACGAGCAGTACTTC. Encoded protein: CAWSWGTSAYEQYF. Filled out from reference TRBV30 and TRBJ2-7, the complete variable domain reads SQTIHQWPATLVQPVGSPLSLECTVEGTSNPNLYWYRQAAGRGLQLLFYSVGIGQISSEVPQNLSASRPQDRQFILSSKKLLLSDSGFYLCAWSWGTSAYEQYFGPGTRLTVT.

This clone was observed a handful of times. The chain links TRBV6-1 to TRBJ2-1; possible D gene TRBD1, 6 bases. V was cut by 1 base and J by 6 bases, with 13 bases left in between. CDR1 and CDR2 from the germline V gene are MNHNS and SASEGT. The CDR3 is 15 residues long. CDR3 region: CASSEGGPPGNEQFF. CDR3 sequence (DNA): TGTGCCAGCAGTGAAGGGGGGCCCCCGGGCAATGAGCAGTTCTTC.

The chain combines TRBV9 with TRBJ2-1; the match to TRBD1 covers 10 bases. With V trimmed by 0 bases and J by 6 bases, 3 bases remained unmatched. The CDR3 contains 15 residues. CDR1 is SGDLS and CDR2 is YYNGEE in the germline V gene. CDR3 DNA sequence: TGTGCCAGCAGCGTAGGGGGGACAGGGGCCAATGAGCAGTTCTTC. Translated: CASSVGGTGANEQFF. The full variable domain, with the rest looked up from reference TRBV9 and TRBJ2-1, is DSGVTQTPKHLITATGQRVTLRCSPRSGDLSVYWYQQSLDQGLQFLIQYYNGEERAKGNILERFSAQQFPDLHSELNLSSLELGDSALYFCASSVGGTGANEQFFGPGTRLTVL.

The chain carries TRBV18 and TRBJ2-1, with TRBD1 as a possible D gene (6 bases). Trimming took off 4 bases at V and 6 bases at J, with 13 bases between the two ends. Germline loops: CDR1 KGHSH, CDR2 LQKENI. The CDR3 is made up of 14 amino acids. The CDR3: CASSLYIQGNEQFF. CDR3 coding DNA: TGTGCCAGCTCACTGTATATACAGGGCAATGAGCAGTTCTTC. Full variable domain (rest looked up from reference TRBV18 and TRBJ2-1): NAGVMQNPRHLVRRRGQEARLRCSPMKGHSHVYWYRQLPEEGLKFMVYLQKENIIDESGMPKERFSAEFPKEGPSILRIQQVVRGDSAAYFCASSLYIQGNEQFFGPGTRLTVL.

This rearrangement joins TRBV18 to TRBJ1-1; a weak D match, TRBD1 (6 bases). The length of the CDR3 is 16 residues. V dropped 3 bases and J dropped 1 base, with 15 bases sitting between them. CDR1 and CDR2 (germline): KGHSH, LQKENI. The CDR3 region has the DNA TGTGCCAGCTCACCGACCTGGGCAGGGGCGAACACTGAAGCTTTCTTT. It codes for CASSPTWAGANTEAFF.

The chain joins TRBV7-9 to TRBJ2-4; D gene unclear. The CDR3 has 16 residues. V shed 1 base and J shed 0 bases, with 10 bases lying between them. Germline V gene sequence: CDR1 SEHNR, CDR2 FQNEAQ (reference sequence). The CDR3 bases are TGTGCCAGCAGCTTAGAAGGGAAGTTAGCCAAAAACATTCAGTACTTC. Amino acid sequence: CASSLEGKLAKNIQYF. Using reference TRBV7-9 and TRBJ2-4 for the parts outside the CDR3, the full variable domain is DTGVSQNPRHKITKRGQNVTFRCDPISEHNRLYWYRQTLGQGPEFLTYFQNEAQLEKSRLLSDRFSAERPKGSFSTLEIQRTEQGDSAMYLCASSLEGKLAKNIQYFGAGTRLSVL.

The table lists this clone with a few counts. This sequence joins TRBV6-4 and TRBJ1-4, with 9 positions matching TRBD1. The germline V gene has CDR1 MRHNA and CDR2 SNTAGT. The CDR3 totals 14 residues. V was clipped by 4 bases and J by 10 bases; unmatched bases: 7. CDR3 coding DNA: TGTGCCAGCAGTGGGTGGGACAGGGTGGGAAAACTGTTTTTT. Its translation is CASSGWDRVGKLFF.

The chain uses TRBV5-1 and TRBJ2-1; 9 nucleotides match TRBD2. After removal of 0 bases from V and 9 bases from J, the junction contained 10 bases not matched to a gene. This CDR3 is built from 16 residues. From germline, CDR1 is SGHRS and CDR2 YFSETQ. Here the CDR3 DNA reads TGCGCCAGCAGCTTGGGTGGTGCGGGAGGGACCGGTGAGCAGTTCTTC. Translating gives CASSLGGAGGTGEQFF.

The CDR3 nucleotides read TGTGCCAGCAGCTGGGACAGACTAAACACCGGGGAGCTGTTTTTT. It yields the protein CASSWDRLNTGELFF. V is TRBV7-9 and J is TRBJ2-2, with 7 bases matching TRBD1. V dropped 4 bases and J dropped 2; count of bases not matched to a gene: 4. The germline gives CDR1 SEHNR, CDR2 FQNEAQ (reference sequence). This CDR3 has 15 amino acids.

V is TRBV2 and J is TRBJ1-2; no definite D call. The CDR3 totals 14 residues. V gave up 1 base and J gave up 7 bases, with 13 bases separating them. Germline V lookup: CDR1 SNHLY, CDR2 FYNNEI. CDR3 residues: CASSEDRADGGYTF. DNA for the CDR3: TGTGCCAGCAGTGAAGATAGGGCGGATGGTGGCTACACCTTC.

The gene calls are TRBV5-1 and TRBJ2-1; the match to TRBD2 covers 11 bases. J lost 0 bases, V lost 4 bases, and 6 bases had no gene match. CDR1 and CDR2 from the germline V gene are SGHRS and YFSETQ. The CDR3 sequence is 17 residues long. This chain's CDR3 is CASSTGLAVPSYNEQFF. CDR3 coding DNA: TGCGCCAGCAGCACGGGACTAGCGGTCCCCTCCTACAATGAGCAGTTCTTC.

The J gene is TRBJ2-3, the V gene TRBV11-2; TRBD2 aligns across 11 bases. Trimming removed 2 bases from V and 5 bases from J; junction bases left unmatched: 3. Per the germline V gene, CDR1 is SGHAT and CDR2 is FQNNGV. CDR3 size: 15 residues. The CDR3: CASSLLAGGVDTQYF. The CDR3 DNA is TGTGCCAGCAGCTTACTAGCGGGGGGCGTAGATACGCAGTATTTT.

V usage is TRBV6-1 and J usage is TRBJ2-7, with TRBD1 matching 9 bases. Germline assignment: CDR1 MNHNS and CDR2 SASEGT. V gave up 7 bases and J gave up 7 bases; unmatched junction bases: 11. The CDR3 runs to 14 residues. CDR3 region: CASTYRGRKEEQYF. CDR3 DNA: TGTGCCAGCACGTACAGGGGGCGAAAGGAGGAGCAGTACTTC.

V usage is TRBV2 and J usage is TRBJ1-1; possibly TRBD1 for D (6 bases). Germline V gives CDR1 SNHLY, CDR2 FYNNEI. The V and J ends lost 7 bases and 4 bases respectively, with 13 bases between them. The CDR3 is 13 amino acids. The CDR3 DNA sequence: TGTGCCAGCAACAGGGAATTGTCCACTGAAGCTTTCTTT. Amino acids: CASNRELSTEAFF.

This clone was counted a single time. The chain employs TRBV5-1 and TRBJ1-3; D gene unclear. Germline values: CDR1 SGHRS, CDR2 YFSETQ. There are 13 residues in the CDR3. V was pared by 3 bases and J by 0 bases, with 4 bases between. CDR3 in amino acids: CASSSNSGNTIYF. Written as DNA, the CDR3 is TGCGCCAGCAGCTCCAACTCTGGAAACACCATATATTTT.

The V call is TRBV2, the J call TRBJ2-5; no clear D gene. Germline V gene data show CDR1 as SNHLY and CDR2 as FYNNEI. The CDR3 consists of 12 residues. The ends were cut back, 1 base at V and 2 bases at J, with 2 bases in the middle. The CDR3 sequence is CASSEEQETQYF. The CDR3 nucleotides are TGTGCCAGCAGTGAAGAACAAGAGACCCAGTACTTC.

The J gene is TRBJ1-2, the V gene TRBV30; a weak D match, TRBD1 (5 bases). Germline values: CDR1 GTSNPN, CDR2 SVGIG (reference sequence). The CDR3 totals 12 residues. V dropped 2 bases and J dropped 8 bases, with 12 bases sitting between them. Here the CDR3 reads CAWSSAGPGYTF. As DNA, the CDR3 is TGTGCCTGGAGTTCGGCAGGGCCCGGCTACACCTTC.

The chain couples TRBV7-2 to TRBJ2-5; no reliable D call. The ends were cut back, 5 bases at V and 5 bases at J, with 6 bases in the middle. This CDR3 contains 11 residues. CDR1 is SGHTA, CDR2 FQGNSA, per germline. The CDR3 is CASSPYETQYF. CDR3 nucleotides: TGTGCCAGCAGCCCCTATGAGACCCAGTACTTC.

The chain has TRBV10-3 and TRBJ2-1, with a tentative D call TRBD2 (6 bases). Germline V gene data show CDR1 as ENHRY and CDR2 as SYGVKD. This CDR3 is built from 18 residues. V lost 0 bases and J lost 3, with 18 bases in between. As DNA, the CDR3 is TGTGCCATCAGTGAGTCGATAGGTGGGGGGAGAGTCTACAATGAGCAGTTCTTC. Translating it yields CAISESIGGGRVYNEQFF.

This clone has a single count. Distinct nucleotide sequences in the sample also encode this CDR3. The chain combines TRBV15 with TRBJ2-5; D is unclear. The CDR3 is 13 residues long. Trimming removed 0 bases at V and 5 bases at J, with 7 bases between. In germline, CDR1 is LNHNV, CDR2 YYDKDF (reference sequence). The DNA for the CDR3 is TGTGCCACCAGCAGAGATCTGGTGGAGACCCAGTACTTC. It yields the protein CATSRDLVETQYF.

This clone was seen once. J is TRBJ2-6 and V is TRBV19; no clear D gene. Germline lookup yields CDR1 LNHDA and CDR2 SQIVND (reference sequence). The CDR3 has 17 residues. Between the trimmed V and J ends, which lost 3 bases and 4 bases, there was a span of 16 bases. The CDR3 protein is CASSIGTAFSGANVLTF. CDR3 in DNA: TGTGCCAGTAGTATCGGTACAGCCTTCTCCGGGGCCAACGTCCTGACTTTC.

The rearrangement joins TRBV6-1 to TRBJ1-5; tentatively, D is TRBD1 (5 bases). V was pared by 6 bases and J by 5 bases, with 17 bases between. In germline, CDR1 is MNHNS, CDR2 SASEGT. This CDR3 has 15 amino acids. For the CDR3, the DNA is TGTGCCAGCAGCGATCTTCTGGGACGCTATCAGCCCCAGCATTTT. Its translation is CASSDLLGRYQPQHF.